This TCR beta chain appears in the sequencing data of a study of cytomegalovirus exposure and HLA in healthy donors. Background on the study: Among around 180 million T cells, an earlier analysis found roughly 100 million unique TCR beta sequences.

The primer mix had 60 Vbeta and 13 Jbeta primers. Profiled with immunoSEQ multiplex PCR; TCRdb holds only in-frame clones, not every one. The table shows some 120,000 clones, with less than 90% occurring only once. Trimming took 0 bases from V and 5 from J, leaving 12 bases between them. Per germline, CDR1 SGDLS and CDR2 YYNGEE. The CDR3 runs to 16 residues. On this clone itself: Its specificity is unknown.

Study-wide results and caveats: TCR beta sequences reportedly predicted most subjects' HLA-A and HLA-B alleles accurately. A few of the chains that were CMV-associated were confirmed in vitro to be specific for CMV antigens. Reported results showed that the classifier diagnosed cytomegalovirus status with high specificity and sensitivity.

This receptor was taken from a man aged 18 to 30 in good health and CMV-seropositive. The sample taken for sequencing was PBMCs. The V and J genes are TRBV9 and TRBJ1-6; D might be TRBD1 (6 bases). The DNA of the CDR3 is TGTGCCAGCAGCGTAGGTGGGACACCAGATAATTCACCCCTCCACTTT. It translates to CASSVGGTPDNSPLHF.